The T cell receptor beta chain described here comes from a study of control samples from healthy donors and cancer patients. Germline CDR1 and CDR2: LGHDT and YNNKEL (reference sequence). The CDR3 covers 15 residues. With 1 base removed from V and 2 bases from J, the gap between germline ends came to 10 bases. Clones were sequenced by immunoSEQ multiplex PCR, and TCRdb holds only the in-frame ones, with some missing. Of some 150,000 clones listed, roughly 95% were seen once; the top ten hold about 0.94%. The source is a young woman in good health. The chain recombines TRBV3-1 (or the pseudogene TRBV3-2) with TRBJ2-3; weak D call: TRBD1 (6 bases). Sequencing was performed on blood. CDR3 sequence: CASSQVQGNTDTQYF. The DNA of the CDR3 is TGTGCCAGCAGCCAAGTTCAGGGGAACACAGATACGCAGTATTTT.